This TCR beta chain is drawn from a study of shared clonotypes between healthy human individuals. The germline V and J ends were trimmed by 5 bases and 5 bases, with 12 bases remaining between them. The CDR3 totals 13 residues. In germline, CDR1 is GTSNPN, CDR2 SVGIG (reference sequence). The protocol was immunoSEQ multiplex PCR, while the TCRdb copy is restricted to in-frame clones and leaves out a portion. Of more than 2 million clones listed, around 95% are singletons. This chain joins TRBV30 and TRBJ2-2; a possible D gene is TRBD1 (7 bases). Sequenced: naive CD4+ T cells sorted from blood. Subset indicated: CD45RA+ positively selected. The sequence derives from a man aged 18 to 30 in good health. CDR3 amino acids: CAWAGGWTGELFF. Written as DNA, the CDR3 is TGTGCCTGGGCAGGGGGGTGGACCGGGGAGCTGTTTTTT.